The rows below give T cell receptor beta chains drawn from one sample of a study of cytomegalovirus exposure and HLA in healthy donors. The assay was immunoSEQ multiplex PCR, and TCRdb's table has in-frame clones only and misses some. The table shows 130,000 to 150,000 clones, with roughly 83% occurring only once. Sequences were obtained from PBMCs. Receptors were obtained from a man aged 35 to 55 in good health and CMV-seropositive. Both conserved end residues are part of each CDR3. The order of the fields is CDR3 protein, CDR3 DNA, J gene, D gene, clone size, V gene. D genes are given only for firm matches. Rows give clone size only sometimes, using once, few, many, or a class for an expanded clone.

CASSLPGGNEQYF TGTGCCAGCAGCCTGCCGGGGGGGAACGAGCAGTACTTC TRBJ2-7 TRBD2 - TRBV13
CASSLVDRSGEQYF TGCGCCAGCAGCTTGGTGGACAGGAGCGGCGAGCAGTACTTC TRBJ2-7 TRBD1 - TRBV5-1
CAISENRNTEAFF TGTGCCATCAGTGAAAACAGGAACACTGAAGCTTTCTTT TRBJ1-1 - once TRBV10-3
CASRSRGEGTEAFF TGTGCCAGCAGGAGCAGGGGTGAGGGTACTGAAGCTTTCTTT TRBJ1-1 - few TRBV6-1
CASSTPRGGSKYNEQFF TGTGCCAGCAGCACCCCTCGAGGAGGGTCAAAGTACAATGAGCAGTTCTTC TRBJ2-1 - - TRBV16
CASSPLGTDNEKLFF TGTGCCAGCTCACCACTGGGGACAGATAATGAAAAACTGTTTTTT TRBJ1-4 TRBD1 few TRBV18
CASSDGSSWAGELFF TGCGCCAGCAGCGACGGGTCTAGCTGGGCCGGGGAGCTGTTTTTT TRBJ2-2 - - TRBV5-1
CASSAEGAEYNEQFF TGTGCCAGCAGCGCGGAAGGGGCTGAGTACAATGAGCAGTTCTTC TRBJ2-1 - - TRBV9
CASSPPPRENEQFF TGTGCCAGCTCACCACCACCAAGAGAGAATGAGCAGTTCTTC TRBJ2-1 - - TRBV18
CAISVGGTDTQYF TGTGCCATCAGTGTTGGGGGGACAGATACGCAGTATTTT TRBJ2-3 - - TRBV10-3
CASSQGRDRDSPLHF TGCGCCAGCAGCCAGGGCAGGGACAGAGATTCACCCCTCCACTTT TRBJ1-6 TRBD1 - TRBV4-1
CASSPMTGLYGYTF TGTGCCAGCAGTCCCATGACAGGCCTCTATGGCTACACCTTC TRBJ1-2 - - TRBV27
CASMGTGYRTGELFF TGTGCCAGCATGGGGACAGGGTACCGAACCGGGGAGCTGTTTTTT TRBJ2-2 TRBD1 - TRBV6-1
CASSQERGTYEQYF TGCGCCAGCAGCCAAGAGAGGGGGACCTACGAGCAGTACTTC TRBJ2-7 - - TRBV4-1
CASSLYQGSTEAFF TGTGCCAGCAGCTTATATCAGGGATCCACTGAAGCTTTCTTT TRBJ1-1 - - TRBV7-9
CATSIRGLNTEAFF TGTGCCACCAGCATCAGGGGTTTGAACACTGAAGCTTTCTTT TRBJ1-1 - - TRBV15
CASSVVSGTHEAFF TGTGCCAGCAGCGTAGTCTCCGGGACACATGAAGCTTTCTTT TRBJ1-1 - - TRBV9
CAWSVRRGTEAFF TGTGCCTGGAGTGTACGTAGGGGGACAGAAGCTTTCTTT TRBJ1-1 - - TRBV30
CASSYKGQKNTEAFF TGTGCCAGCAGTTATAAGGGACAGAAGAACACTGAAGCTTTCTTT TRBJ1-1 TRBD1 - TRBV7-9
CSATRGYEQYF TGCAGTGCTACCAGGGGCTACGAGCAGTACTTC TRBJ2-7 - once TRBV20-1
CASSLWSGYEQYF TGTGCCAGCAGTTTATGGTCGGGATACGAGCAGTACTTC TRBJ2-7 - - TRBV28
CASSFGTSLSYEQYF TGTGCCAGCAGCTTTGGGACTAGCCTATCCTACGAGCAGTACTTC TRBJ2-7 TRBD2 - TRBV7-2
CASSTSTPFNTGELFF TGCGCCAGCAGCACCTCGACACCTTTTAACACCGGGGAGCTGTTTTTT TRBJ2-2 - - TRBV5-1
CATSRSFPGQGNTGELFF TGTGCCACCAGCAGATCCTTCCCGGGACAGGGGAACACCGGGGAGCTGTTTTTT TRBJ2-2 TRBD1 - TRBV15
CATSIPLAGVGNRQFF TGTGCCACCAGCATCCCACTAGCGGGAGTGGGCAATAGGCAGTTCTTC TRBJ2-1 TRBD2 once TRBV15
CASSLGPGVPNTEAFF TGTGCCAGCAGCTTAGGACCGGGGGTGCCGAACACTGAAGCTTTCTTT TRBJ1-1 - once TRBV11-3